A single sample gave rise to the 30 T cell receptor beta chains below, sequenced in a study of blood T cell repertoires in COVID-19. The protocol was immunoSEQ multiplex PCR, while the TCRdb copy is restricted to in-frame clones and leaves out a portion. Of more than 100,000 clones in the sample, about 79% were seen once. Sequences were obtained from peripheral blood. These receptor sequences come from a woman between 45 and 65 years old with acute or convalescent COVID-19.

The gene calls are TRBV9 and TRBJ2-1, with TRBD2 matching 7 bases. Looked up from germline, CDR1 is SGDLS and CDR2 is YYNGEE. The CDR3 sequence is 17 residues long. Losses at the gene ends were 0 bases for V and 4 bases for J; bases not matched to a gene: 10. CDR3 sequence (DNA): TGTGCCAGCAGCGTAGCTTTGGGGCGGGGGTTTTACAATGAGCAGTTCTTC. It is translated as CASSVALGRGFYNEQFF.

This chain links TRBV7-8 with TRBJ1-1, with a tentative D call TRBD1 (5 bases). Looked up from germline, CDR1 is SGHVS and CDR2 is FQNEAQ. The CDR3 length is 12 residues. The V and J ends lost 3 bases and 7 bases respectively, with 9 bases between them. The CDR3 DNA is TGTGCCAGCAGCTTCTGGGGCAGTGAAGCTTTCTTT. The encoded protein is CASSFWGSEAFF.

The J gene is TRBJ1-4, the V gene TRBV6-5; TRBD1 might be the D (6 bases). Per the germline V gene, CDR1 is MNHEY and CDR2 is SVGAGI. Trimming shortened V by 6 bases and J by 8 bases, and 10 bases separated the two germline ends. The CDR3 sequence is 12 residues long. CDR3 protein: CASRRQEEKLFF. Written as DNA, the CDR3 is TGTGCCAGCAGGAGACAGGAGGAAAAACTGTTTTTT.

This chain connects TRBV11-2 to TRBJ2-3; no definite D call. In germline, CDR1 is SGHAT, CDR2 FQNNGV. This CDR3 has 14 amino acids. Trimming stripped 5 bases from V and 3 bases from J, with 12 bases between. The CDR3: CASSPFEATDTQYF. The CDR3 DNA is TGTGCCAGCAGCCCCTTTGAGGCGACAGATACGCAGTATTTT.

The chain has TRBV5-8 and TRBJ1-6, with no clear D. Germline V lookup: CDR1 SGHTS, CDR2 YDEGEE. V lost 0 bases and J lost 6, with 13 bases in between. This CDR3 contains 16 residues. Here the CDR3 reads CASSLGTPSGNSPLHF. DNA of the CDR3: TGTGCCAGCAGCTTGGGTACCCCAAGCGGTAATTCACCCCTCCACTTT.

This sequence joins TRBV21-1 and TRBJ1-3. TRBV21-1 is given as a pseudogene. The CDR3 runs to 15 residues. CDR3 region: CASSTEHLDGNTIYF. As DNA, the CDR3 is TGTGCCAGCAGCACTGAACATCTAGACGGAAACACCATATATTTT.

V gene TRBV5-6 combines with J gene TRBJ1-1, with 8 positions matching TRBD1. V shed 4 bases, J shed 4 bases, and the junction held 12 bases outside the gene matches. CDR1 is SGHDT and CDR2 is YYEEEE in the germline V gene. This CDR3 comprises 16 residues. The CDR3 here is CASSPQGALLFTEAFF. For the CDR3, the DNA is TGTGCCAGCAGCCCGCAGGGGGCGTTATTATTCACTGAAGCTTTCTTT.

The chain links TRBV11-2 to TRBJ2-7; TRBD2 is a possible D gene (5 bases). This CDR3 is 13 amino acids long. Germline lookup yields CDR1 SGHAT and CDR2 FQNNGV. V lost 3 bases and J 7 bases, leaving 13 bases between the germline ends. CDR3 nucleotide sequence: TGTGCCAGCAGCTTTTCAGGAGGCGAGGAGCAGTACTTC. Translated: CASSFSGGEEQYF.

J is TRBJ1-3 and V is TRBV5-1; 9 nucleotides agree with TRBD1. CDR1 and CDR2 (germline): SGHRS, YFSETQ. The junction had 2 bases not matched to a gene; V was cut back by 2 bases and J by 2 bases. The CDR3 contains 15 residues. In DNA, the CDR3 is TGCGCCAGCAGCTTAAGGACAGGGGCTGGAAACACCATATATTTT. This translates into CASSLRTGAGNTIYF.

V is TRBV18 and J is TRBJ1-3; D possibly corresponds to TRBD1 (5 bases). Trimming took 3 bases from V and 3 from J, leaving 15 bases between them. There are 16 residues in the CDR3. Germline loops: CDR1 KGHSH, CDR2 LQKENI. The CDR3 bases are TGTGCCAGCTCACCTAGACAGACCGCAGGTGGAAACACCATATATTTT. This translates into CASSPRQTAGGNTIYF.

As DNA, the CDR3 is TGTGCCAGCAGTTATCAGGGATACAATGAGCAGTTCTTC. This gives the protein CASSYQGYNEQFF. The V gene is TRBV6-5, the J gene TRBJ2-1, with D perhaps TRBD1 (5 bases). The CDR3 consists of 13 residues. V lost 3 bases, J lost 4 bases, and 7 bases lay in between. Germline values: CDR1 MNHEY, CDR2 SVGAGI.

The chain links TRBV6-6 to TRBJ1-6, with 9 bases matching TRBD1. Trimming removed 5 bases from V and 9 bases from J; junction bases left unmatched: 14. Germline lookup yields CDR1 MNHNY and CDR2 SVGAGI (reference sequence). The CDR3 is 17 amino acids. The CDR3 here is CASSQKGPGQGGSPLHF. Written as DNA, the CDR3 is TGTGCCAGCAGTCAAAAGGGACCGGGACAGGGTGGTTCACCCCTCCACTTT.

The chain links TRBV5-1 to TRBJ1-2, with D uncertain. The CDR3 covers 15 residues. V lost 0 bases and J 3 bases, leaving 12 bases between the germline ends. CDR1 is SGHRS and CDR2 is YFSETQ in the germline V gene. The CDR3: CASSLDGSYYYGYTF. In DNA form, the CDR3 reads TGCGCCAGCAGCTTGGACGGGTCTTATTACTATGGCTACACCTTC.

The CDR3 DNA sequence: TGTGCCAGCAGCCAAGATTTCGGGAGCGCAGATACGCAGTATTTT. Translation: CASSQDFGSADTQYF. This chain connects TRBV14 to TRBJ2-3, with a possible D match to TRBD2 (6 bases). The CDR3 is 15 residues long. V was cut by 0 bases and J by 4 bases, with 11 bases left in between. Germline V gene data show CDR1 as SGHDN and CDR2 as FVKESK.

The gene calls are TRBV28 and TRBJ1-6; TRBD1 matches 9 bases. Germline assignment: CDR1 MDHEN and CDR2 SYDVKM. V shed 7 bases, J shed 9 bases, and the junction held 7 bases outside the gene matches. The CDR3 sequence is 14 residues long. The CDR3 DNA reads TGTGCCAGCACCACAACAGGGGGCGTTTCACCCCTCCACTTT. This gives the protein CASTTTGGVSPLHF.

The chain joins TRBV6-5 to TRBJ1-1; TRBD1 aligns across 12 bases. J was trimmed by 3 bases and V by 6 bases; bases with no gene match: 5. The CDR3 is made up of 15 amino acids. In germline, CDR1 is MNHEY, CDR2 SVGAGI. The CDR3 coding sequence is TGTGCCAGCAGAAGGGACAGGGGGCAGTACACTGAAGCTTTCTTT. This translates into CASRRDRGQYTEAFF.

The chain has TRBV19 and TRBJ2-3, with TRBD2 matching over 10 bases. Germline-derived CDR1 and CDR2 are LNHDA and SQIVND (reference sequence). This CDR3 has 16 amino acids. With V trimmed by 4 bases and J by 3 bases, 7 bases remained unmatched. Written as DNA, the CDR3 is TGTGCCAGTAGTAAAATAGCGGGGGGTCGTACAGATACGCAGTATTTT. Encoded protein: CASSKIAGGRTDTQYF.

The chain uses TRBV5-1 and TRBJ1-6, with unresolved D. This CDR3 comprises 16 residues. V dropped 4 bases and J dropped 2 bases, with 13 bases sitting between them. Germline-derived CDR1 and CDR2 are SGHRS and YFSETQ. The CDR3 loop is CASSQIEGAYNSPLHF. Written as DNA, the CDR3 is TGCGCCAGCAGCCAAATCGAGGGAGCCTATAATTCACCCCTCCACTTT.

V gene TRBV2 combines with J gene TRBJ2-7, with no clear D. In germline, CDR1 is SNHLY, CDR2 FYNNEI. Trimming pared 10 bases from V and 3 bases from J, leaving 13 bases between. The CDR3 sequence is 12 residues long. CDR3 bases: TGTGCCATCGAGACTCTTAGCTACGAGCAGTACTTC. This codes for CAIETLSYEQYF.

There are a few counts of this clone. This chain connects TRBV7-9 to TRBJ1-4; D might be TRBD1 (6 bases). Germline V lookup: CDR1 SEHNR, CDR2 FQNEAQ (reference sequence). V was clipped by 1 base and J by 6 bases, with 9 bases between them. This CDR3 is built from 14 residues. The CDR3 loop is CASSLGGQDEKLFF. CDR3 in DNA: TGTGCCAGCAGCTTAGGGGGGCAGGATGAAAAACTGTTTTTT.

In this sample, this clone turned up once. The genes are TRBV6-5 and TRBJ1-5; perhaps TRBD1 as D (6 bases). Germline assignment: CDR1 MNHEY and CDR2 SVGAGI. CDR3 length equals 14 residues. V was pared by 5 bases and J by 5 bases, with 13 bases between. The CDR3: CASSPSDRDQPQHF. The CDR3 nucleotides read TGTGCCAGCAGTCCGTCGGACAGAGATCAGCCCCAGCATTTT.

The chain carries TRBV6-4 and TRBJ2-1; 7 positions agree with TRBD2. V shed 4 bases and J 7 bases; nucleotides not matched to a gene: 10. The CDR3 has 15 amino acids. Germline CDR1 MRHNA, CDR2 SNTAGT. In DNA form, the CDR3 reads TGTGCCAGCAGTGGCTTGAACCGCGGGGGTAATGAGCAGTTCTTC. It encodes CASSGLNRGGNEQFF.

The chain recombines TRBV12-5 with TRBJ1-1; D remains ambiguous. CDR1 LGHNT and CDR2 FRNRAP come from the germline V gene. CDR3 length: 15 residues. The ends were cut back, 0 bases at V and 3 bases at J, with 11 bases in the middle. The DNA for the CDR3 is TGTGCTAGTGGTTTGGTACGACTGCCGGACACTGAAGCTTTCTTT. Translation gives CASGLVRLPDTEAFF.

The chain has TRBV9 and TRBJ2-2; 8 positions match TRBD2. V lost 5 bases to trimming and J lost 0 bases; unmatched junction nucleotides: 0. The CDR3 is 14 residues long. Per the germline V gene, CDR1 is SGDLS and CDR2 is YYNGEE. The CDR3 nucleotides read TGTGCCAGCAGGGGACTAGCGAACACCGGGGAGCTGTTTTTT. Translation: CASRGLANTGELFF.

This chain connects TRBV2 to TRBJ2-1; 10 bases match TRBD2. The germline gives CDR1 SNHLY, CDR2 FYNNEI. Losses at the gene ends were 2 bases for V and 6 bases for J; bases not matched to a gene: 4. CDR3 length: 15 amino acids. The CDR3 is CASSEPSGGFNEQFF. The CDR3 coding sequence is TGTGCCAGCAGTGAACCTAGCGGGGGCTTCAATGAGCAGTTCTTC.

This clone was observed a few times. The chain joins TRBV19 to TRBJ2-7; possibly TRBD2 for D (6 bases). The V and J ends lost 6 bases and 5 bases respectively, with 17 bases between them. This CDR3 spans 14 amino acids. CDR1 LNHDA and CDR2 SQIVND come from the germline V gene (reference sequence). CDR3 bases: TGTGCCAGTAGCCTTGTTGTCGGGGGAGACGAGCAGTACTTC. Residues: CASSLVVGGDEQYF.

This chain joins TRBV5-1 and TRBJ1-4, with TRBD1 matching 9 bases. Unmatched junction bases numbered 10, after V lost 5 bases and J lost 8 bases. Germline V gives CDR1 SGHRS, CDR2 YFSETQ. The CDR3 extends over 15 amino acids. The CDR3 region is CASSYTGGAEEKLFF. For the CDR3, the DNA is TGCGCCAGCAGTTATACAGGGGGCGCCGAGGAAAAACTGTTTTTT.

The J gene is TRBJ1-3, the V gene TRBV10-3; D remains unclear. Germline V gives CDR1 ENHRY, CDR2 SYGVKD. The V gene lost 11 bases and the J gene lost 3 bases, with 26 bases spanning the gap. CDR3 length: 17 residues. The CDR3 reads CAAAPEVLTPDGNTIYF. Here the CDR3 DNA reads TGTGCCGCCGCCCCAGAAGTACTGACACCCGATGGAAACACCATATATTTT.

The CDR3 sequence is CASSPTADGIINYGYTF. CDR3 DNA: TGCGCCAGCAGCCCAACGGCCGACGGGATTATTAACTATGGCTACACCTTC. V gene TRBV5-1 combines with J gene TRBJ1-2, with unresolved D. The V gene's germline CDR1 is SGHRS and CDR2 YFSETQ. The CDR3 length is 17 residues. V lost 4 bases to trimming and J lost 1 base, with 20 bases between them.

The genes are TRBV6-1 and TRBJ1-4, with 7 bases lining up with TRBD1. Per the germline V gene, CDR1 is MNHNS and CDR2 is SASEGT. There are 15 residues in the CDR3. The V segment lost 3 bases and the J segment 5 bases; nucleotides outside the gene matches: 6. CDR3 nucleotides: TGTGCCAGCAGTGAGCAACAGGGGCCGAATGAAAAACTGTTTTTT. Its protein product is CASSEQQGPNEKLFF.